This T cell receptor (beta chain) was captured by sequencing in a study of blood T cell repertoires in COVID-19. TCRdb's table, derived via immunoSEQ multiplex PCR, lists solely in-frame clones and lacks some. The sample records 90,000 to 120,000 clones, roughly 91% being singletons. The V and J ends lost 3 bases and 1 base, in that order; junction bases with no gene match: 3. This CDR3 contains 14 residues. CDR1 is SGDLS and CDR2 is YYNGEE in the germline V gene. The receptor was derived from a human donor in a cohort sampled during active COVID-19. The J gene is TRBJ1-1, the V gene TRBV9; 7 bases align to TRBD1. Input material: peripheral blood. The DNA of the CDR3 is TGTGCCAGCAGCGCTGGGACAGCGAACACTGAAGCTTTCTTT. As protein: CASSAGTANTEAFF.